This TCR beta chain is drawn from a study of CD8+CD57+ T cells in acquired aplastic anemia. Study-level results: Patients and controls shared 25 to 35 CD8+ CDR3 sequences, which appeared highly expressed in patients and within their immunodominant clones.

CD8+CD57+ cell expansion, shown by flow cytometry, had occurred in the patients selected for sequencing. This CDR3 is built from 14 residues. V was shortened by 6 bases and J by 5 bases, with 16 bases between the two germline ends. Germline lookup yields CDR1 LNHDA and CDR2 SQIVND (reference sequence). A word on this clonotype: The antigen is undetermined.

The study profiled TCR beta VDJ and CDR3 using genomic DNA as template. TCRdb fed the reads into MiXCR, producing one record per CDR3 protein. The data show approximately 470,000 distinct CDR3 sequences, around 30% seen once. The sequence was obtained from a human donor with aplastic anemia. Sequenced sample: sorted CD4+, CD8+, or CD8+CD57+ T cells (not recorded which) from PBMCs. The rearrangement uses TRBV19 and TRBJ1-1; D not resolved. The CDR3 sequence is CASRATGFTTEAFF. The CDR3 nucleotides are TGTGCCAGTAGGGCAACGGGGTTTACTACTGAAGCTTTCTTT.